Here is one T cell receptor beta chain with its context. Some clones are missing from TCRdb's copy, which holds only in-frame ones; the method was immunoSEQ multiplex PCR. The sample has 350,000 to 400,000 clones; 89% are singletons. This specimen comes from a study of blood T cell repertoires in COVID-19. At the level of the study: Samples representing acute and convalescent COVID-19 were sourced from the United States, Italy and Spain. PBMCs, B-cell-depleted T cells, or T cells provided the cDNA or gDNA that made up the material.

The CDR3 extends over 13 amino acids. The ends were cut back, 0 bases at V and 5 bases at J, with 6 bases in the middle. Germline V gives CDR1 SGHRS, CDR2 YFSETQ. The chain has TRBV5-1 and TRBJ2-1; D unresolved. This TCR derives from a young woman who had recovered from COVID-19. Sample: PBMCs or T cells enriched from blood (not recorded which). CDR3 DNA: TGCGCCAGCAGCTTGGGGCGGCACAATGAGCAGTTCTTC. It translates to CASSLGRHNEQFF. Combining the CDR3 with reference TRBV5-1 and TRBJ2-1 gives the whole variable domain KAGVTQTPRYLIKTRGQQVTLSCSPISGHRSVSWYQQTPGQGLQFLFEYFSETQRNKGNFPGRFSGRQFSNSRSEMNVSTLELGDSALYLCASSLGRHNEQFFGPGTRLTVL.